Shown below are 17 T cell receptor beta chains from a single sample sequenced in a study of blood T cells in healthy people across ages. Using a J-beta primer mix together with a sample-barcoded 5' primer, a second PCR was run for roughly 7 to 12 cycles. TCRdb reanalysed the 5' RACE reads using MiXCR and keeps one entry per CDR3 protein. The profile shows roughly 1.9 million distinct CDR3 sequences, roughly two fifths of them singletons. The specimen sequenced was blood. The source of these receptors is a human donor in good health.

The chain has TRBV15 and TRBJ1-2; D perhaps matches TRBD1 (6 bases). The CDR3 extends over 14 amino acids. Trimming left V 4 bases short and J 3 bases short, with 12 bases between. From germline, CDR1 is LNHNV and CDR2 YYDKDF (reference sequence). CDR3 amino acids: CATSTTGRYYGYTF. The CDR3 DNA reads TGTGCCACCAGCACCACAGGGCGATACTATGGCTACACCTTC.

This clonotype was detected ten times or more. CDR3 nucleotides: TGTGCCAGCAGTTTATTAGGCGGGGCCGGGGAGCTGTTTTTT. This translates into CASSLLGGAGELFF. The chain uses TRBV12-3 or TRBV12-4 and TRBJ2-2; the D gene is possibly TRBD2 (6 bases). The CDR3 length is 14 residues. The V end was cut by 2 bases, the J end by 6 bases, with 10 bases between.

This clonotype was observed a single time. V is TRBV5-1 and J is TRBJ2-7, with D perhaps assigned TRBD1 or TRBD2 (6 bases each). Germline loops: CDR1 SGHRS, CDR2 YFSETQ. V was cut by 1 base and J by 6 bases, with 11 bases left in between. The CDR3 is 13 amino acids. Written as DNA, the CDR3 is TGCGCCAGCAGCTTGTTTACGGGGGCCGAGCAGTACTTC. It translates to CASSLFTGAEQYF.

This clonotype has just a few counts. This chain connects TRBV29-1 to TRBJ2-5; no clear D. CDR1 and CDR2 from the germline V gene are SQVTM and ANQGSEA. V was trimmed by 4 bases and J by 5 bases, leaving 8 bases between them. This CDR3 region has 11 residues. In DNA form, the CDR3 reads TGCAGCGTTGGAAGTTGGGAGACCCAGTACTTC. Its translation: CSVGSWETQYF.

The rearrangement joins TRBV7-9 to TRBJ1-2; D is uncertain. V shed 6 bases and J shed 4 bases, with 21 bases lying between them. CDR3 length equals 16 residues. Germline assignment: CDR1 SEHNR and CDR2 FQNEAQ (reference sequence). CDR3 amino acids: CASSFTTVSRSYGYTF. Here the CDR3 DNA reads TGTGCCAGCAGTTTTACCACCGTATCCAGGAGCTATGGCTACACCTTC.

This clonotype was counted once. The rearrangement joins TRBV2 to TRBJ2-5; weak D call: TRBD2 (5 bases). CDR3 length: 12 amino acids. V shed 3 bases and J shed 4 bases, with 6 bases lying between them. Germline assignment: CDR1 SNHLY and CDR2 FYNNEI. In DNA, the CDR3 is TGTGCCAGCAGTGAGGAGGCAGAGACCCAGTACTTC. Translating gives CASSEEAETQYF.

V gene TRBV7-3 combines with J gene TRBJ2-1; 15 bases line up with TRBD2. The germline CDR1 and CDR2 sequences are SGHTA and FQGTGA. The CDR3 is 15 amino acids. After removal of 4 bases from V and 13 bases from J, the junction contained 8 bases not matched to a gene. CDR3 DNA: TGTGCCAGCAGCTCACAGGGACTAGCGGGGGGACGTCAGTTCTTC. Its protein product is CASSSQGLAGGRQFF.

The rearrangement uses TRBV4-3 and TRBJ2-7; TRBD2 agrees at 10 bases. Trimming at V came to 4 bases and at J to 6 bases, leaving 15 bases not matched to a gene. Germline assignment: CDR1 LGHNA and CDR2 YSLEER. This CDR3 has 17 residues. DNA for the CDR3: TGCGCCAGCAGCCCTTTCACCGGGGGACTAGCGATAGTCGAGCAGTACTTC. Protein: CASSPFTGGLAIVEQYF.

The V call is TRBV5-1, the J call TRBJ2-5, with a possible D match to TRBD1 (6 bases). Trimming shortened V by 2 bases and J by 2 bases, and 16 bases separated the two germline ends. This CDR3 has 16 amino acids. The germline V gene has CDR1 SGHRS and CDR2 YFSETQ. CDR3 bases: TGCGCCAGCAGCTTAGGAAGGGGACATATTCAAGAGACCCAGTACTTC. Its protein is CASSLGRGHIQETQYF. The full variable domain, with the rest looked up from reference TRBV5-1 and TRBJ2-5, is KAGVTQTPRYLIKTRGQQVTLSCSPISGHRSVSWYQQTPGQGLQFLFEYFSETQRNKGNFPGRFSGRQFSNSRSEMNVSTLELGDSALYLCASSLGRGHIQETQYFGPGTRLLVL.

V is TRBV29-1 and J is TRBJ2-5; D call uncertain. From germline, CDR1 is SQVTM and CDR2 ANQGSEA. V lost 4 bases and J 11 bases, leaving 26 bases between the germline ends. The CDR3 loop spans 15 amino acids. This CDR3 is CSVARTAGLIGEQYF. The CDR3, as DNA: TGCAGCGTTGCGAGAACGGCAGGCCTCATTGGTGAGCAGTACTTC.

This rearrangement joins TRBV7-6 to TRBJ2-3, with a possible D match to TRBD2 (5 bases). CDR3 length: 13 residues. V lost 11 bases to trimming and J lost 4 bases, with 16 bases between them. The V gene's germline CDR1 is SGHVS and CDR2 FNYEAQ. CDR3 sequence (DNA): TGTGCCGTAAAATCCCTGGGAGCAGATACGCAGTATTTT. It is translated as CAVKSLGADTQYF.

This clonotype was seen only a few times. The J gene is TRBJ1-2, the V gene TRBV28; D unclear. CDR3 size: 15 residues. Trimming took off 3 bases at V and 0 bases at J, with 11 bases between the two ends. Germline-derived CDR1 and CDR2 are MDHEN and SYDVKM. The CDR3 DNA reads TGTGCCAGCAGTTTCCGTGCACCAGCTAACTATGGCTACACCTTC. It specifies CASSFRAPANYGYTF.

The rearrangement joins TRBV5-1 to TRBJ2-7, with D perhaps being TRBD1 or TRBD2 (5 bases each). Trimming pared 6 bases from V and 7 bases from J, leaving 23 bases between. Germline CDR1 is SGHRS and CDR2 is YFSETQ. CDR3 size: 15 residues. The CDR3 DNA reads as TGCGCCAGCACCACTGGGGACGGCGGCCCCGTTGAGCAGTACTTC. This translates into CASTTGDGGPVEQYF.

The chain joins TRBV3-1 to TRBJ2-4, with TRBD1 identical over 9 bases. J gave up 7 bases and V 4 bases, and 11 bases lay outside the gene matches. Germline V gives CDR1 LGHDT, CDR2 YNNKEL (reference sequence). This CDR3 is 16 amino acids long. The CDR3 region has the DNA TGTGCCAGCAGCCCCCGACAGGGGGAGGGTGTGAACATTCAGTACTTC. Its translation: CASSPRQGEGVNIQYF.

V gene TRBV12-3 or TRBV12-4 combines with J gene TRBJ2-1, with D possibly being TRBD1 (5 bases). The CDR3 is 14 residues long. Trimming took 7 bases from V and 4 from J, leaving 14 bases between them. The CDR3 region is CASIIGADYNEQFF. The CDR3 nucleotides are TGTGCCAGCATCATAGGGGCAGATTACAATGAGCAGTTCTTC.

This clonotype was seen a single time. In DNA form, the CDR3 reads TGTGCCAGCAGACCCCCGGGGCCTGACACAGATACGCAGTATTTT. This encodes CASRPPGPDTDTQYF. The genes are TRBV6-5 and TRBJ2-3; D is possibly TRBD1 or TRBD2 (5 bases each). The germline gives CDR1 MNHEY, CDR2 SVGAGI. With 6 bases removed from V and 2 bases from J, the gap between germline ends came to 15 bases. The CDR3 consists of 15 residues.

This clonotype showed up just a few times. This rearrangement joins TRBV6-1 to TRBJ2-6; TRBD2 aligns across 10 bases. The CDR3 has 19 residues. The trim removed 6 bases at V and 0 bases at J, leaving 11 bases unmatched. The germline CDR1 and CDR2 sequences are MNHNS and SASEGT. The CDR3: CASSRDRTSGTSGANVLTF. The CDR3 DNA reads as TGTGCCAGCAGCCGAGATAGGACTAGCGGTACCTCTGGGGCCAACGTCCTGACTTTC.